This record looks at one TCR beta chain sequence and its context. The antigen remains undetermined. The entry originates in a study of T cells after yellow fever vaccination. The TCR cDNA carried a universal primer site and UMIs from 5'RACE template switching. Via MiXCR, TCRdb re-called the 5' RACE reads, giving one row per CDR3 protein. The sample lists 450,000 to 650,000 distinct CDR3 sequences, approximately 13% occurring once. CDR1 and CDR2 from the germline V gene are DFQATT and SNEGSKA (reference sequence). The CDR3 covers 13 residues. Trimming took 7 bases from V and 5 from J; bases not matched to a gene: 10. General study findings and limits: It was the secondary response that reached its peak faster, day 5 versus 15, but it was weaker. Post-booster repertoires contained most primary-vaccination clones again (96% CD4, 88% CD8).

This TCR came from a man aged 25-45 years who received the YFV17D yellow fever vaccine. The sample in question was PBMCs, obtained on the day of the yellow fever booster vaccination. This chain connects TRBV20-1 to TRBJ1-1, with 7 nucleotides matching TRBD1. The CDR3 loop reads CSGATGVRTEAFF. CDR3 coding DNA: TGCAGTGGAGCAACAGGGGTCCGAACTGAAGCTTTCTTT.